What follows are 17 T cell receptor beta chains derived from one specimen sequenced in a study of vaccination effects on CD4 cells after COVID-19. No cognate antigen is known for these TCRs. The table came from immunoSEQ multiplex PCR; TCRdb's copy has only in-frame clones and leaves some out. The sample has roughly 30,000 clones; around four fifths are singletons. Using viral peptide pools, the ViraFEST assay grew out antigen-specific CD4+ T cells prior to sequencing. Cultured cells yielded isolated CD4+ T cells after less than 11 days. Vaccine recipients, nucleocapsid antibody negative, had no prior SARS-CoV-2 infection. The material was CD4+ T cells from PBMCs cultured with HCoV-OC43 spike peptides, obtained before COVID-19 vaccination. The subset was: HCoV-OC43 spike overlapping peptide pool stimulation. Every receptor here comes from a human donor who received a COVID-19 vaccine.

The J gene is TRBJ1-6, the V gene TRBV5-8; no definite D call. The CDR3 runs 11 residues. Trimming removed 10 bases at V and 7 bases at J, with 9 bases between. Germline CDR1 reads SGHTS; CDR2 reads YDEGEE. The CDR3 here is CAGKGNSPLHF. DNA for the CDR3: TGTGCCGGAAAAGGCAATTCACCCCTCCACTTT.

The chain uses TRBV28 and TRBJ1-3; D perhaps matches TRBD1 (5 bases). Germline CDR1 MDHEN, CDR2 SYDVKM. There are 16 residues in the CDR3. V lost 6 bases and J lost 7, with 22 bases in between. CDR3 DNA sequence: TGTGCCAGCAGCATATGGGGGGGTTCCCATCGGAACACCATATATTTT. Translated, it gives CASSIWGGSHRNTIYF.

This clone was found once. Written as DNA, the CDR3 is TGCAGCGTTGGTACAGCACTTCTCGGGCTTATAGGGGATACGCAGTATTTT. It yields the protein CSVGTALLGLIGDTQYF. This chain connects TRBV29-1 to TRBJ2-3; no clear D. V was trimmed by 4 bases and J by 6 bases, leaving 26 bases between them. The V gene's germline CDR1 is SQVTM and CDR2 ANQGSEA. This CDR3 spans 17 amino acids.

The chain carries TRBV25-1 and TRBJ1-3; D gene uncertain. Germline lookup yields CDR1 MGHDK and CDR2 SYGVNS. V was pared by 2 bases and J by 0 bases, with 5 bases between. The CDR3 length is 14 residues. CDR3 sequence (DNA): TGTGCCAGCAGTGAAACCAACTCTGGAAACACCATATATTTT. Encoded protein: CASSETNSGNTIYF.

The chain has TRBV2 and TRBJ1-6; D not resolved. CDR1 and CDR2 from the germline V gene are SNHLY and FYNNEI. The germline V and J ends were trimmed by 7 bases and 5 bases, with 6 bases remaining between them. The CDR3 has 12 amino acids. The CDR3 here is CASIRDNSPLHF. In DNA, the CDR3 is TGTGCCAGCATTCGCGATAATTCACCCCTCCACTTT.

This clone has more than one count but fewer than ten. CDR3 nucleotide sequence: TGTGCCAGCAGCTTCAGCGGGGGCCCCTACAATGAGCAGTTCTTC. It yields the protein CASSFSGGPYNEQFF. The chain joins TRBV11-3 to TRBJ2-1; 8 positions agree with TRBD2. CDR3 length equals 15 residues. The trim removed 3 bases at V and 2 bases at J, leaving 3 bases unmatched. The germline gives CDR1 SGHNT, CDR2 YENEEA.

This sequence joins TRBV12-3 or TRBV12-4 and TRBJ2-7; possible D gene TRBD1, 6 bases. The ends were cut back, 5 bases at V and 7 bases at J, with 15 bases in the middle. The CDR3 sequence is 13 residues long. The CDR3 spells CASSQNRVGEQYF. In DNA form, the CDR3 reads TGTGCCAGCAGTCAAAACAGGGTGGGTGAGCAGTACTTC.

The V gene is TRBV7-6, the J gene TRBJ1-1, with 10 bases aligning to TRBD1. The CDR3 length is 15 residues. CDR1 SGHVS and CDR2 FNYEAQ come from the germline V gene. The trim removed 5 bases at V and 2 bases at J, leaving 5 bases unmatched. The CDR3 loop reads CASSPRTGGNTEAFF. The CDR3 nucleotides are TGTGCCAGCAGCCCCCGGACAGGGGGAAACACTGAAGCTTTCTTT. The full variable domain, its missing parts supplied by reference TRBV7-6 and TRBJ1-1, is GAGVSQSPRYKVTKRGQDVALRCDPISGHVSLYWYRQALGQGPEFLTYFNYEAQQDKSGLPNDRFSAERPEGSISTLTIQRTEQRDSAMYRCASSPRTGGNTEAFFGQGTRLTVV.

The chain uses TRBV30 and TRBJ2-3; TRBD2 matches 7 bases. V shed 8 bases and J 0 bases; nucleotides not matched to a gene: 11. The V gene's germline CDR1 is GTSNPN and CDR2 SVGIG (reference sequence). CDR3 length equals 15 residues. The CDR3 region has the DNA TGTGCCCTGAAGGTAGCGGGCCTTAGCACAGATACGCAGTATTTT. It codes for CALKVAGLSTDTQYF.

The genes are TRBV9 and TRBJ2-1; 11 nucleotides match TRBD2. The CDR3 spans 18 residues. V gave up 0 bases and J gave up 0 bases; unmatched junction bases: 5. Germline V gene sequence: CDR1 SGDLS, CDR2 YYNGEE. The CDR3 sequence is CASSVVSGGAGSYNEQFF. Here the CDR3 DNA reads TGTGCCAGCAGCGTAGTTAGCGGGGGGGCGGGCTCCTACAATGAGCAGTTCTTC.

This clone was picked up a small number of times. The J gene is TRBJ1-6, the V gene TRBV30; D unclear. V lost 0 bases and J 10 bases, leaving 10 bases between the germline ends. Germline V gene data show CDR1 as GTSNPN and CDR2 as SVGIG (reference sequence). The CDR3 sequence is 13 residues long. The CDR3 coding sequence is TGTGCCTGGAGTGTAGTCGGGGAATCACCCCTCCACTTT. Its protein product is CAWSVVGESPLHF. The entire variable domain, with the rest obtained from reference TRBV30 and TRBJ1-6, is as follows: SQTIHQWPATLVQPVGSPLSLECTVEGTSNPNLYWYRQAAGRGLQLLFYSVGIGQISSEVPQNLSASRPQDRQFILSSKKLLLSDSGFYLCAWSVVGESPLHFGNGTRLTVT.

The rearrangement joins TRBV5-6 to TRBJ2-2; D is possibly TRBD1 or TRBD2 (5 bases each). This CDR3 has 14 amino acids. CDR1 SGHDT and CDR2 YYEEEE come from the germline V gene. Trimming shortened V by 3 bases and J by 3 bases, and 9 bases separated the two germline ends. The CDR3 DNA is TGTGCCAGCAGCTCTATGGGGGACACCGGGGAGCTGTTTTTT. It is translated as CASSSMGDTGELFF.

This clone was detected once. The chain joins TRBV7-8 to TRBJ1-1, with TRBD1 matching over 8 bases. CDR3 length: 16 residues. Germline values: CDR1 SGHVS, CDR2 FQNEAQ. V shed 4 bases and J 2 bases; nucleotides not matched to a gene: 9. CDR3 amino acids: CASSSLGTGLNTEAFF. DNA of the CDR3: TGTGCCAGCAGCTCACTAGGGACAGGACTAAACACTGAAGCTTTCTTT. Looking up the rest from reference TRBV7-8 and TRBJ1-1 gives the full variable domain: GAGVSQSPRYKVAKRGQDVALRCDPISGHVSLFWYQQALGQGPEFLTYFQNEAQLDKSGLPSDRFFAERPEGSVSTLKIQRTQQEDSAVYLCASSSLGTGLNTEAFFGQGTRLTVV.

V is TRBV2 and J is TRBJ1-6; no reliable D call. The CDR3 runs 14 residues. V was trimmed by 4 bases and J by 7 bases, leaving 11 bases between them. The germline V gene has CDR1 SNHLY and CDR2 FYNNEI. CDR3 residues: CASSARAVNSPLHF. The CDR3 DNA is TGTGCCAGCAGTGCAAGGGCGGTCAATTCACCCCTCCACTTT.

This clone was found once. The chain carries TRBV27 and TRBJ2-6; D uncertain. Germline values: CDR1 MNHEY, CDR2 SMNVEV (reference sequence). The CDR3 sequence is 13 residues long. V was trimmed by 3 bases and J by 2 bases, leaving 2 bases between them. In DNA form, the CDR3 reads TGTGCCAGCAGTTTCGCTGGGGCCAACGTCCTGACTTTC. Translating it yields CASSFAGANVLTF.

The sample holds one count of this clone. The chain is built from TRBV5-6 and TRBJ2-1; 7 bases align to TRBD2. Trimming removed 5 bases from V and 0 bases from J; junction bases left unmatched: 8. CDR3 length: 16 residues. In germline, CDR1 is SGHDT, CDR2 YYEEEE. In DNA, the CDR3 is TGTGCCAGCAGGGCCTACGGGGGGTACTCCTACAATGAGCAGTTCTTC. It translates to CASRAYGGYSYNEQFF.

The chain links TRBV30 to TRBJ1-4; D is undetermined. The CDR3 totals 11 residues. V was shortened by 3 bases and J by 8 bases, with 7 bases between the two germline ends. CDR1 is GTSNPN, CDR2 SVGIG, per germline (reference sequence). The CDR3 reads CAWSPQEKLFF. The DNA of the CDR3 is TGTGCCTGGAGCCCTCAGGAAAAACTGTTTTTT.